Sequencing of this T cell receptor (beta chain) was carried out in a study of response to subunit inactivated influenza vaccine. V was cut by 1 base and J by 3 bases, with 12 bases left in between. The CDR3 has 15 residues. TCRdb reanalysed the RT-PCR reads using MiXCR and keeps one entry per CDR3 protein. The profile shows 650,000 to 800,000 distinct CDR3 sequences, 14% of them singletons. This clonotype showed up just a few times. Its matching antigen is unknown. Findings and caveats of the study: That few new T cells are recruited by each seasonal influenza vaccination was the authors' suggestion.

The sample was PBMCs from blood, taken around 14 days before vaccination. J is TRBJ1-2 and V is TRBV12-3 or TRBV12-4; possible D gene TRBD1, 5 bases. This TCR was recovered from a man aged 45-65 years who received an inactivated influenza vaccine. CDR3 in DNA: TGTGCCAGCAGTTTAGGGACGAGGGGTGACTATGGCTACACCTTC. Encoded protein: CASSLGTRGDYGYTF.